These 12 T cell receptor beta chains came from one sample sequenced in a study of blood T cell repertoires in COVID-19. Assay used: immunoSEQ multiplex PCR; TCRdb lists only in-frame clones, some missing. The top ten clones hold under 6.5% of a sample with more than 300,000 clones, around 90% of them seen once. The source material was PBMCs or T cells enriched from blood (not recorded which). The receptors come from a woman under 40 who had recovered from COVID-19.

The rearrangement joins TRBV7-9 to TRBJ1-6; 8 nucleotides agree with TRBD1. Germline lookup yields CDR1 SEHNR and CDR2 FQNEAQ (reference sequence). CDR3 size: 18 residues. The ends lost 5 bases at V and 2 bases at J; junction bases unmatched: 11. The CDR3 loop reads CASSTSDRGQTYNSPLHF. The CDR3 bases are TGTGCCAGCAGCACGTCAGACAGGGGTCAAACCTATAATTCACCCCTCCACTTT.

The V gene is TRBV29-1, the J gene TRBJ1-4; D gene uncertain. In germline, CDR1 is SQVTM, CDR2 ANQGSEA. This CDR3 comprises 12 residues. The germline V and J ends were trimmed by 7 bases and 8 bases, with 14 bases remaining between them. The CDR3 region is CSAGRGGEKLFF. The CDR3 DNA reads TGCAGCGCGGGCCGGGGAGGGGAAAAACTGTTTTTT.

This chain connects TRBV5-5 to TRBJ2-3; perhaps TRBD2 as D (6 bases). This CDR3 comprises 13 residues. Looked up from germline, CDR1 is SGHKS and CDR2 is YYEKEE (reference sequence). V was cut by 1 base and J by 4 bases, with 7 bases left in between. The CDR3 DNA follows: TGTGCCAGCAGCTTGCGGGAGTCAGATACGCAGTATTTT. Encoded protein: CASSLRESDTQYF.

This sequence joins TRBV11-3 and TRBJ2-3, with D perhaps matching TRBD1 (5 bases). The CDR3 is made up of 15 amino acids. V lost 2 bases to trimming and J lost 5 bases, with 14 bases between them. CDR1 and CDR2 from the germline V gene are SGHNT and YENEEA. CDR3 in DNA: TGTGCCAGCAGCTTATCCCAGGGTGGGGTAGATACGCAGTATTTT. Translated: CASSLSQGGVDTQYF. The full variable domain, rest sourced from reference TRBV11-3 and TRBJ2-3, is EAGVVQSPRYKIIEKKQPVAFWCNPISGHNTLYWYLQNLGQGPELLIRYENEEAVDDSQLPKDRFSAERLKGVDSTLKIQPAELGDSAVYLCASSLSQGGVDTQYFGPGTRLTVL.

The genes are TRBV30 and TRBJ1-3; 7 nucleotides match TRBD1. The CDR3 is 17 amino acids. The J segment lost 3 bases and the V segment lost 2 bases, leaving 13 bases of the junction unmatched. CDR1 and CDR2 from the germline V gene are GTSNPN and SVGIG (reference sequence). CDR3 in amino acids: CAWSRPGGTKGGNTIYF. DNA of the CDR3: TGTGCCTGGAGTAGACCAGGGGGGACAAAGGGTGGAAACACCATATATTTT.

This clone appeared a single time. The CDR3 nucleotides are TGTGCCAGCAGCTATAGGACAGGGGCGGATCAGCCCCAGCATTTT. Amino acid sequence: CASSYRTGADQPQHF. The chain has TRBV7-2 and TRBJ1-5; 9 nucleotides match TRBD1. CDR3 length equals 15 residues. Looked up from germline, CDR1 is SGHTA and CDR2 is FQGNSA. The V segment lost 4 bases and the J segment 5 bases; nucleotides outside the gene matches: 6.

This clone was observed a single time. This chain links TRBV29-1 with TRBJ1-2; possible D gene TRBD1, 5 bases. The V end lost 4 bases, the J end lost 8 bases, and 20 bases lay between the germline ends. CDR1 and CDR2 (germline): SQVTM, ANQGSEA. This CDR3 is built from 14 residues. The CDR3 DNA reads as TGCAGCGTTGGGAGGGGAGACAGCCCGGTGGGCTACACCTTC. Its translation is CSVGRGDSPVGYTF.

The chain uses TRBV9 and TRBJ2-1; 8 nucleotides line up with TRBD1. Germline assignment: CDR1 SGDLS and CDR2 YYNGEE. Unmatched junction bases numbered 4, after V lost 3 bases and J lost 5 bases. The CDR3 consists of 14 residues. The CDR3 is CASSEGTGDNEQFF. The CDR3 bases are TGTGCCAGCAGCGAAGGGACAGGAGACAATGAGCAGTTCTTC.

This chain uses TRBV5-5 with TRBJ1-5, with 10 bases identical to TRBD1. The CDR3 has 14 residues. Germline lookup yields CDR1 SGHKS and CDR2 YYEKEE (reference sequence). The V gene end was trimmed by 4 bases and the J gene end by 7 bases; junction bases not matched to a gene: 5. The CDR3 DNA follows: TGTGCCAGCAGCCTCGGGACAGGGGTACAGCCCCAGCATTTT. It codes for CASSLGTGVQPQHF. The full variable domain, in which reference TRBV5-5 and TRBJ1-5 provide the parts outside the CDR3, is DAGVTQSPTHLIKTRGQQVTLRCSPISGHKSVSWYQQVLGQGPQFIFQYYEKEERGRGNFPDRFSARQFPNYSSELNVNALLLGDSALYLCASSLGTGVQPQHFGDGTRLSIL.

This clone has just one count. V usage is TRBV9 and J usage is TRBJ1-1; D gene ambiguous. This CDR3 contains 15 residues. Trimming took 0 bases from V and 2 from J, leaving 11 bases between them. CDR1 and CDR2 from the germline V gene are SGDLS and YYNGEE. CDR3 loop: CASSVAPTDNTEAFF. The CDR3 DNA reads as TGTGCCAGCAGCGTAGCCCCGACTGATAACACTGAAGCTTTCTTT.

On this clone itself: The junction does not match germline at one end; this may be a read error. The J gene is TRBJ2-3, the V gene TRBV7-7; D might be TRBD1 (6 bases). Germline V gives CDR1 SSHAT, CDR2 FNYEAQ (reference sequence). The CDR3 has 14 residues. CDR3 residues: CASSSGQSTDTQYF. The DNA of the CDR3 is TGTGCTAGCAGCTCAGGACAGTCCACAGATACGCAGTATTTT. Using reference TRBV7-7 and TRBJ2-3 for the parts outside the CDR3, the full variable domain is GAGVSQSPRYKVTKRGQDVTLRCDPISSHATLYWYQQALGQGPEFLTYFNYEAQPDKSGLPSDRFSAERPEGSISTLTIQRTEQRDSAMYRCASSSGQSTDTQYFGPGTRLTVL.

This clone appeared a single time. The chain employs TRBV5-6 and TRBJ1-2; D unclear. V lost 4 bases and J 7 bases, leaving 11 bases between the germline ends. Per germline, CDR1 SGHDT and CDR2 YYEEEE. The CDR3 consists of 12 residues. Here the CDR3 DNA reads TGTGCCAGCAGCCAATCTAGTGGTGGCTACACCTTC. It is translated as CASSQSSGGYTF.